These T cell receptor beta chains were read from a single sample in a study of cytomegalovirus exposure and HLA in healthy donors. Measured with immunoSEQ multiplex PCR; TCRdb has only the in-frame clones, and not every one. The table lists about 160,000 clones, around 90% of them singletons. The sample consisted of PBMCs. These receptors came from a woman younger than 45 in good health and CMV-seronegative. Each CDR3 is given with its conserved first and last residue. The D gene is left open where the match is weak. Expanded clones are given a class, and other clones once, few, many or no size at all.

>TRBD1|TRBV11-2|TRBJ1-1|.
CASSSWVTGTASMNTEAFF
TGTGCCAGCAGCTCCTGGGTCACCGGGACAGCGAGCATGAACACTGAAGCTTTCTTT
>TRBD1|TRBV25-1|TRBJ2-3|.
CASSEYTGQGMAQYF
TGTGCCAGCAGTGAATATACGGGACAGGGTATGGCGCAGTATTTT
>.|TRBV21-1|TRBJ1-1|.
CASSKRTGNLTEAFF
TGTGCCAGCAGCAAACGTACAGGGAATTTGACTGAAGCTTTCTTT
>TRBD2|TRBV27|TRBJ2-6|.
CASSREGLASGANVLTF
TGTGCCAGCAGTCGGGAGGGATTGGCATCTGGGGCCAACGTCCTGACTTTC
>.|TRBV4-1|TRBJ1-1|.
CASSQDRNRMNTEAFF
TGCGCCAGCAGCCAAGATCGGAACAGGATGAACACTGAAGCTTTCTTT
>.|TRBV27|TRBJ2-7|.
CASSFRGAGVENEQYF
TGTGCCAGCAGTTTCAGGGGGGCAGGAGTAGAGAACGAGCAGTACTTC
>TRBD2|TRBV9|TRBJ2-7|once
CASSPIAGGFNEQYF
TGTGCCAGCAGTCCCATTGCGGGAGGGTTTAACGAGCAGTACTTC
>TRBD1|TRBV28|TRBJ2-7|.
CASSEPRGWTGPPYEQYF
TGTGCCAGCAGCGAACCAAGGGGCTGGACAGGGCCCCCCTACGAGCAGTACTTC
>TRBD1|TRBV19|TRBJ2-2|once
CASSPHPTGVTGELFF
TGTGCCAGTAGTCCCCACCCGACAGGGGTCACCGGGGAGCTGTTTTTT
>TRBD2|TRBV14|TRBJ2-3|.
CASARTSLTDTQYF
TGTGCCAGCGCGAGGACTAGCCTGACAGATACGCAGTATTTT